This T cell receptor beta chain was documented in a study of blood T cell repertoires in COVID-19. The overall study: COVID-19 samples, acute and convalescent, were from the United States, Italy and Spain.

Using immunoSEQ multiplex PCR, the repertoire was profiled, and TCRdb retains in-frame clones only, with some absent. The top ten clones hold about 2.6% of a sample with 230,000 or so clones, 88% of them seen once. Recovery meant two consecutive negative NP/OP PCR tests, professional clearance, or resolved symptoms. The ends were cut back, 8 bases at V and 5 bases at J, with 15 bases in the middle. This CDR3 has 12 residues. Germline V CDR1 and CDR2: SQVTM, ANQGSEA. The clonotype originates from a woman in her 30s who had recovered from COVID-19. The specimen sequenced was PBMCs or T cells enriched from blood (not recorded which). The rearrangement joins TRBV29-1 to TRBJ1-1, with D possibly being TRBD1 (6 bases). CDR3 sequence reads: CSSIQGSTEAFF. The CDR3 coding sequence is TGCAGCTCTATACAGGGTAGTACTGAAGCTTTCTTT. Based on the CDR3 plus reference TRBV29-1 and TRBJ1-1, the full variable domain is SAVISQKPSRDICQRGTSLTIQCQVDSQVTMMFWYRQQPGQSLTLIATANQGSEATYESGFVIDKFPISRPNLTFSTLTVSNMSPEDSSIYLCSSIQGSTEAFFGQGTRLTVV.